The clone carrying this T cell receptor beta chain was seen a single time. Its antigen is undetermined. The treatment here: approximately 9-day PBMC culture with coronavirus spike peptide pools or control peptides (ViraFEST assay). The data were obtained in a study of vaccination and CD4 T cells after COVID-19. The Oncomine TCR Beta short-read assay was applied to DNA of cultured CD4+ T cells. One entry per CDR3 protein results from TCRdb running MiXCR on the PCR reads. In the table there are 20,000 to 30,000 distinct CDR3 sequences, 64% of which are singletons. CDR1 and CDR2 (germline): MNHNS, SASEGT. V was shortened by 8 bases and J by 5 bases, with 12 bases between the two germline ends. This CDR3 is 12 amino acids long.

The TCR was taken from a human donor who had recovered from COVID-19. Material for sequencing was CD4+ T cells from blood, cultured in vitro. V gene TRBV6-1 combines with J gene TRBJ1-2; D might be TRBD1 (5 bases). The CDR3 sequence is CASGQGSYGYTF. The CDR3 bases are TGTGCCAGCGGGCAGGGATCTTATGGCTACACCTTC.